The sequence of this T cell receptor beta chain was determined in a study of blood T cell repertoires in COVID-19. The CDR3 has 13 residues. V was trimmed by 3 bases and J by 4 bases, leaving 6 bases between them. Per the original methods: Amplifying reference gene primers gave estimates of nucleated cell counts. Clones were read by immunoSEQ multiplex PCR, and TCRdb kept only the in-frame ones, dropping some. V and J calls and clone size are as listed in that table; D and trimming were resolved from the DNA. The sample comprises more than 350,000 clones, roughly nine tenths of which are singletons, and over 0.95% rests with the top ten. Resolution of symptoms, clearance, or two negative PCRs was present in recovered Cohort 3 donors.

The sequenced sample was PBMCs or T cells enriched from blood (not recorded which). This chain connects TRBV12-3 or TRBV12-4 to TRBJ1-4, with unresolved D. This sequence was found in a young man who had recovered from COVID-19. CDR3 in DNA: TGTGCCAGCAGTTTTGTGAGTAATGAAAAACTGTTTTTT. Protein product: CASSFVSNEKLFF.